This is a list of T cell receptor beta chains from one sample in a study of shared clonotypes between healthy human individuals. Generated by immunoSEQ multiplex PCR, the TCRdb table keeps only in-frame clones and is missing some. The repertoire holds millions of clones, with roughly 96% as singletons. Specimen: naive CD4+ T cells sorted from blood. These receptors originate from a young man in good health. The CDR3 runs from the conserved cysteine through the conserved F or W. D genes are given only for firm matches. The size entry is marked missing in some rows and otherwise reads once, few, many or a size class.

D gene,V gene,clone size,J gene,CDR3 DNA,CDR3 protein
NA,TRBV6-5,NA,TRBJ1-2,TGTGCCAGCAGCAACGGGGGATCCCTCTATGGCTACACCTTC,CASSNGGSLYGYTF
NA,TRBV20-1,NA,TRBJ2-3,TGCAGTGCTGGATACACAGATACGCAGTATTTT,CSAGYTDTQYF
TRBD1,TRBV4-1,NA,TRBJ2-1,TGCGCCAGCAGCCAGGGGGACAGGGATGACAATGAGCAGTTCTTC,CASSQGDRDDNEQFF
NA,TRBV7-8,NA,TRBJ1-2,TGTGCCAGCAGCTTAGATAGACAGACCAACTATGGCTACACCTTC,CASSLDRQTNYGYTF
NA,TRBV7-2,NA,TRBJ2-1,TGTGCCAGCAGCCAGACAGTTAATGAGCAGTTCTTC,CASSQTVNEQFF
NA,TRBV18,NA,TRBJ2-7,TGTGCCAGCTCACCAAGGGTAGATCGCTACGAGCAGTACTTC,CASSPRVDRYEQYF
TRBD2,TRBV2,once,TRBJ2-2,TGTGCCAGCAGTGAAACGACGGGGGGAAGGCCCGGGGAGCTGTTTTTT,CASSETTGGRPGELFF
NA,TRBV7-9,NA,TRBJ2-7,TGTGCCAGCAGTCTCATCCGGGACGGGCAGTACTTC,CASSLIRDGQYF
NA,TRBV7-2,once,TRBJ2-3,TGTGCCAGCAGCTTGATGACAGGTCCCACCGGGGATACGCAGTATTTT,CASSLMTGPTGDTQYF
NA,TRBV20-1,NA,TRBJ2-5,TGCAGTGCCCCCCTGGGGACCCAGTACTTC,CSAPLGTQYF
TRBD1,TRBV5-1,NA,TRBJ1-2,TGCGCCAGCAGCCCAAAGGGGGCAGGGGACTATGGCTACACCTTC,CASSPKGAGDYGYTF
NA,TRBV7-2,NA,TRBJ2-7,TGTGCCAGCAGCTTAAGGAACGAGCAGTACTTC,CASSLRNEQYF
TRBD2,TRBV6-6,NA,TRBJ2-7,TGTGCCAGCAGTTACTCTTATGGGACTAGTGGCGAGCAGTACTTC,CASSYSYGTSGEQYF
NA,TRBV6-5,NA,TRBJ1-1,TGTGCCAGTTCTGCCGCGGGGACGAACACTGAAGCTTTCTTT,CASSAAGTNTEAFF
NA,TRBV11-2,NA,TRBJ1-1,TGTGCCAGCAGCTTAGGAGTTGGTAAACAGAACACTGAAGCTTTCTTT,CASSLGVGKQNTEAFF
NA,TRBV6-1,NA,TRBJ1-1,TGTGCCAGCAGGGAGGGCCAGAACACTGAAGCTTTCTTT,CASREGQNTEAFF
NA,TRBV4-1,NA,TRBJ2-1,TGCGCCAGCAGCCAAGATCGCGTCGCAAACAGGGTCGGGGAGCAGTTCTTC,CASSQDRVANRVGEQFF
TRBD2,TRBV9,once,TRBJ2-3,TGTGCCAGCAGCGGCCCAGCGGGGAAAAGGCCTAGCACAGATACGCAGTATTTT,CASSGPAGKRPSTDTQYF
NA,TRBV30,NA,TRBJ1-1,TGTGCCTGGAATTGGCTAGGCGGCAGCACTGAAGCTTTCTTT,CAWNWLGGSTEAFF